Listed below are T cell receptor beta chains from one sample, sequenced in a study of shared clonotypes between healthy human individuals. Clones were sequenced by immunoSEQ multiplex PCR, and TCRdb holds only the in-frame ones, with some missing. The sample holds 300,000 to 400,000 clones, around 87% seen once. The sample consisted of memory CD8+ T cells sorted from blood. These receptors were obtained from a man aged 18 to 29 in good health. Each CDR3 is given with its conserved first and last residue. The D gene is left open where the match is weak. Expanded clones are given a class, and other clones once, few, many or no size at all.

TGTGCCAGCAGTGGTACCCAGCAGGGACCGACTAATGAAAAACTGTTTTTT | CASSGTQQGPTNEKLFF | . | TRBJ1-4 | . | TRBV2
TGCGCCAGCAGCTTTCAGCGGGGGGTCGATGAGCAGTACTTC | CASSFQRGVDEQYF | TRBD2 | TRBJ2-7 | . | TRBV5-1
TGTGCCAGCAGCCAAGATGTGAATGAGGGGGGGCCTGGTGAGCAGTTCTTC | CASSQDVNEGGPGEQFF | . | TRBJ2-1 | . | TRBV4-2
TGCGCCAGCAGCCAGCCCGGCGGGGGTGGCCACGAGCAGTACTTC | CASSQPGGGGHEQYF | TRBD2 | TRBJ2-7 | . | TRBV4-1
TGTGCCAGCAGCGCACGACTAGCACTTTACAATGAGCAGTTCTTC | CASSARLALYNEQFF | TRBD2 | TRBJ2-1 | . | TRBV7-9
TGCAGCGTTGCACGGGACAGCTCCTACGAGCAGTACTTC | CSVARDSSYEQYF | TRBD1 | TRBJ2-7 | . | TRBV29-1
TGTGCCAGCAGCCCGGACGGGTCACACATGAACACTGAAGCTTTCTTT | CASSPDGSHMNTEAFF | . | TRBJ1-1 | . | TRBV7-3
TGTGCCAGCAGGACAGTGGGAACTGGAAACACCATATATTTT | CASRTVGTGNTIYF | . | TRBJ1-3 | . | TRBV6-4
TGCGCCAGCAGCCCGAGGTTTGTGAACGAGCAGTACTTC | CASSPRFVNEQYF | . | TRBJ2-7 | . | TRBV5-1
TGTGCCAGCAGCTCGTCTTTGATGGGGGAGCTGTTTTTT | CASSSSLMGELFF | . | TRBJ2-2 | once | TRBV6-5
TGCGCCAGCAGCCAAGAAGACAGTCTAGTCTCCTACGAGCAGTACTTC | CASSQEDSLVSYEQYF | . | TRBJ2-7 | . | TRBV4-3
TGCGCCAGCAGCCAAGCCAACGGGGGCGGAAACACCATATATTTT | CASSQANGGGNTIYF | . | TRBJ1-3 | . | TRBV4-1
TGCGCCAGCAGCCCGTGGGACAGGGAGGGTTGGAGCACAGATACGCAGTATTTT | CASSPWDREGWSTDTQYF | TRBD1 | TRBJ2-3 | . | TRBV4-1
TGTGCCAGCAGCTTACCGGGGATCACTGAAGCTTTCTTT | CASSLPGITEAFF | . | TRBJ1-1 | . | TRBV13
TGTGCCAGCAGCCCAGAGCTAGCGGACAATGAGCAGTTCTTC | CASSPELADNEQFF | TRBD2 | TRBJ2-1 | . | TRBV4-2
TGTGCCAGCAGCTTGATGACAGGGGGCATTTACGAGCAGTACTTC | CASSLMTGGIYEQYF | TRBD1 | TRBJ2-7 | . | TRBV5-6
TGTGCCAGCTCTCCCGGAGGCCTCGCGAACACCGGGGAGCTGTTTTTT | CASSPGGLANTGELFF | . | TRBJ2-2 | . | TRBV11-2
TGTGCCAGCAGCTCCATTGGCGTTAGCACAGATACGCAGTATTTT | CASSSIGVSTDTQYF | . | TRBJ2-3 | . | TRBV7-2
TGCAGCGTTGAAGATTTAACCCCCTGGACTAGCGGCTACAATGAGCAGTTCTTC | CSVEDLTPWTSGYNEQFF | TRBD2 | TRBJ2-1 | . | TRBV29-1
TGTGCCAGCAGCCCCGGGGCCAGCGTCTTTGATGGCTACACCTTC | CASSPGASVFDGYTF | . | TRBJ1-2 | . | TRBV28
TGTGCCAGCAGTTTGGGACTAGCGGCACAAGAGACCCAGTACTTC | CASSLGLAAQETQYF | TRBD2 | TRBJ2-5 | . | TRBV9
TGCGCCAGCAGTATAGCCCACGATACGCAGTATTTT | CASSIAHDTQYF | . | TRBJ2-3 | . | TRBV10-2
TGTGCCAGCAGCTTATCCACCGCCGGGCAGTACTTC | CASSLSTAGQYF | . | TRBJ2-7 | once | TRBV7-8
TGTGCCAGCAGTCCGCGAACGGGAACCGGGGAGCTGTTTTTT | CASSPRTGTGELFF | . | TRBJ2-2 | . | TRBV6-5
TGTGCCAGCAGCTTAGCTGGGACTAGCGGGAGCTCCTACAATGAGCAGTTCTTC | CASSLAGTSGSSYNEQFF | TRBD2 | TRBJ2-1 | . | TRBV7-2
TGTGCCAGCAGTTCCCTCCTACAGGGGGAGGGGACTGAAGCTTTCTTT | CASSSLLQGEGTEAFF | TRBD1 | TRBJ1-1 | . | TRBV28
TGCGCCAGCAGCCAGGCACTAGCGGGAGGGCCTTACAATGAGCAGTTCTTC | CASSQALAGGPYNEQFF | TRBD2 | TRBJ2-1 | . | TRBV4-3
TGCGCCAGCAGCCAATCGACAGGGGGCAATCATGAGCAGTACTTC | CASSQSTGGNHEQYF | TRBD1 | TRBJ2-7 | . | TRBV4-1
TGTGCCAGCAGCTCCTCCCCCCTAGCGGGTAGTAGCACAGATACGCAGTATTTT | CASSSSPLAGSSTDTQYF | TRBD2 | TRBJ2-3 | . | TRBV5-4
TGTGCCAGCAGTCTGACAGGGGGCGGGTTCACCGGGGAGCTGTTTTTT | CASSLTGGGFTGELFF | TRBD1 | TRBJ2-2 | once | TRBV28
TGTGCCAGCAGCTTGGAAGGGTCCTACGAGCAGTACTTC | CASSLEGSYEQYF | . | TRBJ2-7 | . | TRBV5-6
TGTGCCAGCAGCCAAACCGGGGTCACCTACGAGCAGTACTTC | CASSQTGVTYEQYF | . | TRBJ2-7 | . | TRBV14
TGCGCCAGCAGCCAAGTGGCGGGGTCTGAAGCTTTCTTT | CASSQVAGSEAFF | . | TRBJ1-1 | . | TRBV4-3
TGTGCCAGCAGCTTTGGGACTTCCTACAATGAGCAGTTCTTC | CASSFGTSYNEQFF | . | TRBJ2-1 | many | TRBV5-6
TGTGCCAGCAGTGACCGTCGCACAGATACGCAGTATTTT | CASSDRRTDTQYF | . | TRBJ2-3 | . | TRBV2
TGTGCCAGCAGTTTATCCCTTGGCGGGCCGAACTACAATGAGCAGTTCTTC | CASSLSLGGPNYNEQFF | . | TRBJ2-1 | . | TRBV27